These 23 T cell receptor beta chains were sequenced from one sample in a study of blood T cell repertoires in COVID-19. The repertoire was sequenced with immunoSEQ multiplex PCR; TCRdb's copy has only in-frame clones and lacks some. The data show roughly 290,000 clones, 90% seen once. Specimen: PBMCs or T cells enriched from blood (not recorded which). These receptors were collected from a young woman with acute COVID-19.

V gene TRBV4-1 combines with J gene TRBJ1-2; D is undetermined. V shed 1 base and J shed 0 bases, with 12 bases lying between them. The CDR3 contains 16 residues. CDR1 is MGHRA, CDR2 YSYEKL, per germline. CDR3 nucleotides: TGCGCCAGCAGCCAAGGGAGGACGGAGACTAACTATGGCTACACCTTC. Encoded protein: CASSQGRTETNYGYTF.

The gene calls are TRBV4-1 and TRBJ2-3; no firm D call. V lost 3 bases to trimming and J lost 6 bases, with 4 bases between them. The CDR3 runs 11 residues. Germline V gene data show CDR1 as MGHRA and CDR2 as YSYEKL. CDR3 amino acids: CASSHGDTQYF. The DNA of the CDR3 is TGCGCCAGCAGCCACGGGGATACGCAGTATTTT.

The chain joins TRBV11-2 to TRBJ2-7, with 10 bases matching TRBD2. The V gene's germline CDR1 is SGHAT and CDR2 FQNNGV. The CDR3 extends over 16 amino acids. V trimming: 9 bases; J trimming: 3 bases; junction bases outside the gene matches: 14. The CDR3 spells CASSPLARTSGYEQYF. CDR3 nucleotide sequence: TGTGCCAGTTCCCCGTTGGCCCGGACTAGCGGCTACGAGCAGTACTTC.

The rearrangement links TRBV5-8 to TRBJ2-2; 12 nucleotides line up with TRBD1. V lost 1 base and J lost 7; bases outside the gene matches: 11. Germline loops: CDR1 SGHTS, CDR2 YDEGEE. The length of the CDR3 is 18 residues. The DNA of the CDR3 is TGTGCCAGCAGCTTGCCCCCGGGACAGGGGGCCCATGGCGGGGAGCTGTTTTTT. It codes for CASSLPPGQGAHGGELFF.

The chain combines TRBV11-2 with TRBJ1-4; the D is unclear. V lost 5 bases, J lost 8 bases, and 12 bases lay in between. Germline V gives CDR1 SGHAT, CDR2 FQNNGV. The CDR3 runs 13 residues. The CDR3 here is CASSPRSGEKLFF. Here the CDR3 DNA reads TGTGCCAGCAGCCCCAGGTCCGGCGAAAAACTGTTTTTT.

The rearrangement links TRBV23-1 to TRBJ2-5; 7 positions agree with TRBD1. TRBV23-1 is classed as an ORF, of uncertain function. V was pared by 2 bases and J by 5 bases, with 14 bases of the junction left unmatched. The CDR3 runs to 17 residues. CDR3 sequence (DNA): TGCGCCAGCAGTCAACCCTTCCCGGGACAGTACTTCGAGACCCAGTACTTC. Its protein is CASSQPFPGQYFETQYF.

The chain employs TRBV4-2 and TRBJ1-6; D uncertain. CDR3 size: 15 residues. Trimming stripped 0 bases from V and 4 bases from J, with 7 bases between. Germline values: CDR1 LGHNA, CDR2 YNFKEQ. CDR3 region: CASSQEEQYNSPLHF. The CDR3 DNA is TGTGCCAGCAGCCAAGAGGAACAGTATAATTCACCCCTCCACTTT.

Here the CDR3 DNA reads TGTGCCAGCAGCTTGGGAGGTTCCCTTAATGAAAAACTGTTTTTT. Its protein is CASSLGGSLNEKLFF. The rearrangement links TRBV5-4 to TRBJ1-4; no definite D call. Trimming removed 0 bases from V and 4 bases from J, with 10 bases in between. The CDR3 spans 15 residues. CDR1 and CDR2 (germline): SGHNT, YYREEE (reference sequence).

J is TRBJ2-1 and V is TRBV9; a possible D gene is TRBD2 (5 bases). Germline V lookup: CDR1 SGDLS, CDR2 YYNGEE. The V and J ends lost 4 bases and 7 bases respectively, with 12 bases between them. This CDR3 contains 13 residues. This CDR3 reads CASSYFGENEQFF. As DNA, the CDR3 is TGTGCCAGCAGCTATTTTGGGGAGAATGAGCAGTTCTTC.

This clone was seen only once. The V gene is TRBV28, the J gene TRBJ2-7; 10 bases agree with TRBD1. V gave up 4 bases and J gave up 2 bases; unmatched junction bases: 5. CDR1 and CDR2 from the germline V gene are MDHEN and SYDVKM. The CDR3 is 15 amino acids. The CDR3 bases are TGTGCCAGCAGTTCACCGGGACAGGGGACCTACGAGCAGTACTTC. Translated: CASSSPGQGTYEQYF.

The chain combines TRBV7-6 with TRBJ1-5; 10 positions match TRBD1. Germline-derived CDR1 and CDR2 are SGHVS and FNYEAQ. The V gene end was trimmed by 5 bases and the J gene end by 6 bases; junction bases not matched to a gene: 4. The CDR3 has 14 amino acids. In DNA form, the CDR3 reads TGTGCCAGCAGCACGAGACAGGGGGCTCAGCCCCAGCATTTT. Translated, it gives CASSTRQGAQPQHF.

The chain joins TRBV6-1 to TRBJ2-7, with 10 bases aligning to TRBD1. Trimming at V came to 1 base and at J to 4 bases, leaving 13 bases not matched to a gene. Germline V gives CDR1 MNHNS, CDR2 SASEGT. CDR3 length: 18 amino acids. The CDR3 protein is CASSEGTERTGGRYEQYF. The CDR3 bases are TGTGCCAGCAGTGAAGGTACTGAGCGGACAGGGGGTCGTTACGAGCAGTACTTC.

V gene TRBV30 combines with J gene TRBJ2-7; D may be TRBD2 (6 bases). V was clipped by 1 base and J by 5 bases, with 18 bases between them. This CDR3 region has 15 residues. Germline V gene sequence: CDR1 GTSNPN, CDR2 SVGIG (reference sequence). This chain's CDR3 is CAWSASSAGFDEQYF. The CDR3 DNA is TGTGCCTGGAGTGCCTCGTCGGCGGGATTTGACGAGCAGTACTTC.

The genes are TRBV7-9 and TRBJ2-1; 15 nucleotides agree with TRBD2. This CDR3 is built from 15 residues. V was clipped by 4 bases and J by 7 bases; unmatched bases: 2. Germline CDR1 reads SEHNR; CDR2 reads FQNEAQ (reference sequence). CDR3 loop: CASSYGLAGGNEQFF. CDR3 coding DNA: TGTGCCAGCAGCTACGGACTAGCGGGAGGGAATGAGCAGTTCTTC.

This clone was seen a single time. Sequence at one end of the junction differs from germline and may be a read error. The rearrangement uses TRBV7-9 and TRBJ1-2; 8 bases map to TRBD1. This CDR3 is 12 amino acids long. The germline V gene has CDR1 SEHNR and CDR2 FQNEAQ (reference sequence). For the CDR3, the DNA is TGTGCCAGCAGCTTAGGGGACAGGCCCGACTACTTC. It codes for CASSLGDRPDYF.

CDR3 loop: CASSETGPFENSPLHF. The CDR3 nucleotides read TGTGCCAGCAGTGAGACAGGACCTTTCGAGAATTCACCCCTCCACTTT. V usage is TRBV2 and J usage is TRBJ1-6, with D perhaps TRBD1 (6 bases). CDR3 size: 16 residues. Germline V gene data show CDR1 as SNHLY and CDR2 as FYNNEI. The V gene lost 3 bases and the J gene lost 7 bases, with 16 bases spanning the gap.

The table lists this clone with a few counts. The chain combines TRBV7-9 with TRBJ2-7; 8 bases align to TRBD2. The germline CDR1 and CDR2 sequences are SEHNR and FQNEAQ (reference sequence). Trimming at V came to 5 bases and at J to 2 bases, leaving 8 bases not matched to a gene. This CDR3 has 15 residues. The CDR3 spells CASSRPGLGTYEQYF. In nucleotides, the CDR3 is TGTGCCAGCAGCCGGCCGGGACTAGGGACCTACGAGCAGTACTTC.

The rearrangement joins TRBV6-5 to TRBJ1-5, with TRBD1 as a possible D gene (5 bases). Trimming stripped 10 bases from V and 3 bases from J, with 19 bases between. The CDR3 totals 15 residues. Germline V gene data show CDR1 as MNHEY and CDR2 as SVGAGI. The CDR3 is CATDLFPGSNQPQHF. The CDR3 nucleotides are TGTGCCACCGATCTTTTTCCAGGGTCCAATCAGCCCCAGCATTTT.

The chain joins TRBV24-1 to TRBJ2-5, with D tentatively TRBD1 (5 bases). This CDR3 has 14 amino acids. In germline, CDR1 is KGHDR, CDR2 SFDVKD. V dropped 1 base and J dropped 8 bases, with 13 bases sitting between them. CDR3 sequence reads: CATSDFRGKSTQYF. CDR3 in DNA: TGTGCCACCAGTGATTTTAGGGGCAAGAGCACCCAGTACTTC.

The chain has TRBV9 and TRBJ2-5, with D maybe TRBD2 (6 bases). CDR1 and CDR2 from the germline V gene are SGDLS and YYNGEE. V gave up 4 bases and J gave up 5 bases, with 15 bases separating them. The CDR3 runs 14 residues. CDR3 coding DNA: TGTGCCAGCAGCAACGGGAGTTACGGTGAGACCCAGTACTTC. Translated: CASSNGSYGETQYF.

The chain uses TRBV12-3 or TRBV12-4 and TRBJ1-1, with D unclear. The CDR3 runs 11 residues. Trimming removed 3 bases from V and 8 bases from J, with 7 bases in between. The CDR3 loop is CASSLDYEAFF. The DNA for the CDR3 is TGTGCCAGCAGTTTGGACTACGAAGCTTTCTTT.

The J gene is TRBJ2-2, the V gene TRBV15; TRBD2 is a possible D gene (6 bases). The CDR3 is made up of 16 amino acids. V lost 0 bases and J 2 bases, leaving 10 bases between the germline ends. CDR1 LNHNV and CDR2 YYDKDF come from the germline V gene (reference sequence). The CDR3 DNA sequence: TGTGCCACCAGCAGAGATCGAGCGGGCAACACCGGGGAGCTGTTTTTT. Amino acid sequence: CATSRDRAGNTGELFF. Looking up the rest from reference TRBV15 and TRBJ2-2 gives the full variable domain: DAMVIQNPRYQVTQFGKPVTLSCSQTLNHNVMYWYQQKSSQAPKLLFHYYDKDFNNEADTPDNFQSRRPNTSFCFLDIRSPGLGDTAMYLCATSRDRAGNTGELFFGEGSRLTVL.

The V and J genes are TRBV9 and TRBJ2-2; 9 bases fit TRBD2. This CDR3 comprises 15 residues. The V and J ends lost 3 bases and 8 bases, in that order; junction bases with no gene match: 8. Per the germline V gene, CDR1 is SGDLS and CDR2 is YYNGEE. CDR3 sequence reads: CASSEARGLAGELFF. The DNA for the CDR3 is TGTGCCAGCAGCGAGGCACGCGGACTAGCGGGGGAGCTGTTTTTT.